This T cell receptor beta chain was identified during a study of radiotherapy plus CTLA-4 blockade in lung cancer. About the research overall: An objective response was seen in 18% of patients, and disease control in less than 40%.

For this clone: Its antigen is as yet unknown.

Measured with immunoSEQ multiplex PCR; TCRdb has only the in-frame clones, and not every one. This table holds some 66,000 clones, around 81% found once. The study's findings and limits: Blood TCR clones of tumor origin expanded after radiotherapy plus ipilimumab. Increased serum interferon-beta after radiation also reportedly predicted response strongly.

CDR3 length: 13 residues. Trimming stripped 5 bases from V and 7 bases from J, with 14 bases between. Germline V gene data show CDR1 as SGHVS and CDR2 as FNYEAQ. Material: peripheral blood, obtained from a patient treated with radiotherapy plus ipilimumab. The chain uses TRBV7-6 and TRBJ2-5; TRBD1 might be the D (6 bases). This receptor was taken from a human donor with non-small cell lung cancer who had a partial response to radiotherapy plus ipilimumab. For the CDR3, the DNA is TGTGCCAGCAGCCGCCGGACAGAGGGGACCCAGTACTTC. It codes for CASSRRTEGTQYF.